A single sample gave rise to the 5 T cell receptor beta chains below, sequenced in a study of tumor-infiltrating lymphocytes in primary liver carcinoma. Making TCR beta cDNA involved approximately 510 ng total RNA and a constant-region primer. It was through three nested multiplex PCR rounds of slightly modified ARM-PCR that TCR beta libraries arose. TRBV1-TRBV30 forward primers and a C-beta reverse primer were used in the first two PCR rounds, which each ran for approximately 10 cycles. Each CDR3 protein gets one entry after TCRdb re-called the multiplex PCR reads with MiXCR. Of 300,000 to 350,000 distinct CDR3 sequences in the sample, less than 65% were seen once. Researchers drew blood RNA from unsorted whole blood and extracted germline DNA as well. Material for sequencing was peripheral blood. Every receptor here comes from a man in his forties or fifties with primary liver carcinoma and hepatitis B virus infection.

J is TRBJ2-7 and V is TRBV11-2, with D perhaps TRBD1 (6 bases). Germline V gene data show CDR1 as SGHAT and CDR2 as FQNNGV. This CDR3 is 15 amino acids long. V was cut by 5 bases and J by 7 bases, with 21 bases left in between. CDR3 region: CASSPTGLSYNEQYF. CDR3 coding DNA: TGTGCCAGCAGCCCAACAGGGCTGTCCTACAATGAGCAGTACTTC.

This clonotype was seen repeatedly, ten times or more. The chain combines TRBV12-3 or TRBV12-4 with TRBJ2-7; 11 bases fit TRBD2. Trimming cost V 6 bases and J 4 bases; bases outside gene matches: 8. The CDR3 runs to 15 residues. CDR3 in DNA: TGTGCCAGCAGCTTTACTAGCGGGAGTACGTACGAGCAGTACTTC. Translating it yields CASSFTSGSTYEQYF.

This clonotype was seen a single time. CDR3 residues: CASGSGRGAQETQYF. Here the CDR3 DNA reads TGTGCCAGCGGGAGCGGGAGGGGCGCCCAGGAGACCCAGTACTTC. The chain has TRBV6-2 or TRBV6-3 and TRBJ2-5; TRBD2 matches 10 bases. The CDR3 consists of 15 residues. The germline gives CDR1 MNHEY, CDR2 SVGEGT. The V segment lost 8 bases and the J segment 5 bases; nucleotides outside the gene matches: 11.

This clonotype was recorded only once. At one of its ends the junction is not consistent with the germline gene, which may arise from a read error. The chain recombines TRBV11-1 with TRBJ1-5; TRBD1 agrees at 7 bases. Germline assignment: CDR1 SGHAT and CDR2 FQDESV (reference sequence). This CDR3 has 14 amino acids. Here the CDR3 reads CASSPGGGNRPQLF. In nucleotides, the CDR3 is TGTGCCAGCAGCCCGGGAGGGGGCAATCGGCCCCAGCTTTTT. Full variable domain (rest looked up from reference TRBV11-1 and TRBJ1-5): EAEVAQSPRYKITEKSQAVAFWCDPISGHATLYWYRQILGQGPELLVQFQDESVVDDSQLPKDRFSAERLKGVDSTLKIQPAELGDSAMYLCASSPGGGNRPQLFGDGTRLSIL.

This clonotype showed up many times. Written as DNA, the CDR3 is TGTGCCAGCAGCCAAGAAGTGGAGGCCGGGGAGCTGTTTTTT. It codes for CASSQEVEAGELFF. The chain carries TRBV4-2 and TRBJ2-2, with a possible D match to TRBD2 (5 bases). The CDR3 has 14 residues. With 0 bases removed from V and 6 bases from J, the gap between germline ends came to 8 bases. Germline CDR1 is LGHNA and CDR2 is YNFKEQ.